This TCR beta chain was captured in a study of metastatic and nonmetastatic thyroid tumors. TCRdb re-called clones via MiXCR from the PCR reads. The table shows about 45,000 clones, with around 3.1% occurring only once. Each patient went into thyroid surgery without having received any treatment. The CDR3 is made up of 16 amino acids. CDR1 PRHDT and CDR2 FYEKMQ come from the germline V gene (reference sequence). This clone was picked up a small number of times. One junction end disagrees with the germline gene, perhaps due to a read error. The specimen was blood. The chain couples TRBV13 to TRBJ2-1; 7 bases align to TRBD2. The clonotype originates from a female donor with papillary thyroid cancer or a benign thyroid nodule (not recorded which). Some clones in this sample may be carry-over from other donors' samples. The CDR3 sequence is CASTLSKGRAYNEQFF. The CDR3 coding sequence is TGTGCCAGCACCTTATCTAAGGGGAGGGCCTACAATGAGCAGTTCTTC.